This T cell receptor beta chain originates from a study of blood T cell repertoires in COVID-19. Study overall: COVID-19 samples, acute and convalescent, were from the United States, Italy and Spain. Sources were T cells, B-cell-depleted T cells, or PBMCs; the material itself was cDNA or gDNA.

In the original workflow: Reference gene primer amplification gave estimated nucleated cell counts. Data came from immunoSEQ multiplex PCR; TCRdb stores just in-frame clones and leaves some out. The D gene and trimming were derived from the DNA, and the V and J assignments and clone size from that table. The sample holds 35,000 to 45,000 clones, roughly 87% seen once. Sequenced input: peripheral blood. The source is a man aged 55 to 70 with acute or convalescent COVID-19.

In DNA, the CDR3 is TGTGCCAGCAGCAAAGGAGGACGGGAGATCCAGCCCCAGCATTTT. Translating gives CASSKGGREIQPQHF. This chain connects TRBV21-1 to TRBJ1-5. TRBV21-1 is flagged as a pseudogene. CDR3 length: 15 residues.